These 17 T cell receptor beta chains originate from one sample sequenced in a study of cytomegalovirus exposure and HLA in healthy donors. Amplification used 60 Vbeta primers and 13 Jbeta primers. The protocol was immunoSEQ multiplex PCR, while the TCRdb copy is restricted to in-frame clones and leaves out a portion. The table has about 130,000 clones, 85% to 90% seen once; the top ten hold about 5%. The sequenced sample consisted of PBMCs. Receptor source: a woman aged 30 to 39 in good health and CMV-seronegative.

The V and J genes are TRBV30 and TRBJ2-6, with TRBD1 as a possible D gene (6 bases). CDR1 is GTSNPN and CDR2 is SVGIG in the germline V gene (reference sequence). The V gene lost 6 bases and the J gene lost 0 bases, with 15 bases spanning the gap. The CDR3 has 16 residues. CDR3 bases: TGTGCCTGTTGGAACAGGGCTAGCTCTGGGGCCAACGTCCTGACTTTC. It yields the protein CACWNRASSGANVLTF.

The chain uses TRBV4-2 and TRBJ2-3; the match to TRBD2 covers 8 bases. Germline values: CDR1 LGHNA, CDR2 YNFKEQ. The CDR3 is 17 amino acids. The V gene end was trimmed by 1 base and the J gene end by 4 bases; junction bases not matched to a gene: 10. In DNA, the CDR3 is TGTGCCAGCAGCCAAGTATCAGGCGGGAGGCGGGCAGATACGCAGTATTTT. It specifies CASSQVSGGRRADTQYF.

This clone was seen a single time. J is TRBJ2-7 and V is TRBV7-3; the D is unclear. CDR1 is SGHTA and CDR2 is FQGTGA in the germline V gene. The length of the CDR3 is 13 residues. The germline V and J ends were trimmed by 1 base and 3 bases, with 7 bases remaining between them. CDR3 in amino acids: CASSLSPGYEQYF. CDR3 DNA: TGTGCCAGCAGCTTAAGCCCAGGCTACGAGCAGTACTTC.

The chain carries TRBV5-4 and TRBJ2-7; maybe TRBD2 (5 bases). Germline V gene sequence: CDR1 SGHNT, CDR2 YYREEE (reference sequence). The CDR3 consists of 14 residues. Trimming pared 0 bases from V and 0 bases from J, leaving 7 bases between. CDR3 DNA sequence: TGTGCCAGCAGCTTGGCGGGGAGCTCCTACGAGCAGTACTTC. As protein: CASSLAGSSYEQYF.

The V call is TRBV4-2, the J call TRBJ2-3; the match to TRBD1 covers 7 bases. V shed 3 bases and J 3 bases; nucleotides not matched to a gene: 9. Germline V lookup: CDR1 LGHNA, CDR2 YNFKEQ. The CDR3 runs 16 residues. This chain's CDR3 is CASSQKDREGTDTQYF. For the CDR3, the DNA is TGTGCCAGCAGCCAGAAAGACAGGGAAGGGACAGATACGCAGTATTTT.

This clone was detected only once. The J gene is TRBJ1-6, the V gene TRBV9; 7 nucleotides align to TRBD1. CDR3 length equals 13 residues. The V and J ends lost 5 bases and 9 bases, in that order; junction bases with no gene match: 5. Germline V CDR1 and CDR2: SGDLS, YYNGEE. The CDR3 DNA follows: TGTGCCAGCAGTGGAGGGGGCGCTTCACCCCTCCACTTT. As protein: CASSGGGASPLHF.

The chain recombines TRBV25-1 with TRBJ2-1; D gene ambiguous. With 1 base removed from V and 0 bases from J, the gap between germline ends came to 16 bases. CDR1 MGHDK and CDR2 SYGVNS come from the germline V gene. The CDR3 totals 18 residues. The CDR3 is CASSEFPGREGSYNEQFF. For the CDR3, the DNA is TGTGCCAGCAGTGAATTTCCAGGCAGAGAAGGCTCCTACAATGAGCAGTTCTTC.

V is TRBV28 and J is TRBJ2-7, with D tentatively TRBD2 (5 bases). V was clipped by 5 bases and J by 0 bases, with 11 bases between them. The CDR3 runs to 14 residues. From germline, CDR1 is MDHEN and CDR2 SYDVKM. CDR3 nucleotides: TGTGCCAGCAGTGTGACGAGCGGCTCCTACGAGCAGTACTTC. This sequence encodes CASSVTSGSYEQYF.

The chain joins TRBV7-3 to TRBJ2-3, with 9 bases that match TRBD2. The V and J ends lost 5 bases and 2 bases, in that order; junction bases with no gene match: 11. The CDR3 loop spans 17 amino acids. From germline, CDR1 is SGHTA and CDR2 FQGTGA. The CDR3 DNA reads as TGTGCCAGCAGCAGAAACGGGGCGGGGGGGCACACAGATACGCAGTATTTT. The encoded protein is CASSRNGAGGHTDTQYF.

This chain links TRBV7-9 with TRBJ2-5; TRBD2 is a possible D gene (6 bases). The J call could be wrong; TRBJ2-7 is a better fit for the DNA end. Per the germline V gene, CDR1 is SEHNR and CDR2 is FQNEAQ (reference sequence). The CDR3 consists of 15 residues. DNA for the CDR3: TGTGCCAGCAGCTCCTACTCACTCCGGAGGGACGAGCAGTACTTC. This sequence encodes CASSSYSLRRDEQYF.

A single count supports this clone. The J gene is TRBJ1-2, the V gene TRBV7-9, with D perhaps matching TRBD1 (5 bases). V was shortened by 6 bases and J by 8 bases, with 19 bases between the two germline ends. Per germline, CDR1 SEHNR and CDR2 FQNEAQ (reference sequence). The CDR3 sequence is 14 residues long. CDR3 in amino acids: CASRALGQRIGYTF. The DNA for the CDR3 is TGTGCCAGCAGGGCTCTCGGACAAAGAATAGGCTACACCTTC.

This clone was recorded once. The chain has TRBV7-3 and TRBJ2-2; TRBD2 aligns across 9 bases. This CDR3 is built from 20 residues. Trimming at V came to 5 bases and at J to 1 base, leaving 17 bases not matched to a gene. Germline V gene sequence: CDR1 SGHTA, CDR2 FQGTGA. The CDR3 sequence is CASSVGAGGPDPRNTGELFF. DNA of the CDR3: TGTGCCAGCAGCGTAGGAGCGGGGGGCCCCGATCCTAGGAACACCGGGGAGCTGTTTTTT.

This clone was seen more than once but under ten times. This chain links TRBV19 with TRBJ1-4; D not certain. Trimming took 2 bases from V and 8 from J, leaving 12 bases between them. The CDR3 covers 14 residues. CDR1 LNHDA and CDR2 SQIVND come from the germline V gene (reference sequence). The CDR3 bases are TGTGCCAGTAGTATAACGCCGAACGGGGAAAAACTGTTTTTT. Its translation: CASSITPNGEKLFF. Full variable domain (outside the CDR3, taken from reference TRBV19 and TRBJ1-4): DGGITQSPKYLFRKEGQNVTLSCEQNLNHDAMYWYRQDPGQGLRLIYYSQIVNDFQKGDIAEGYSVSREKKESFPLTVTSAQKNPTAFYLCASSITPNGEKLFFGSGTQLSVL.

This rearrangement joins TRBV2 to TRBJ1-2; 7 bases align to TRBD1. This CDR3 contains 14 residues. After removal of 4 bases from V and 4 bases from J, the junction contained 6 bases not matched to a gene. CDR1 is SNHLY and CDR2 is FYNNEI in the germline V gene. CDR3 residues: CASSVEGASYGYTF. CDR3 sequence (DNA): TGTGCCAGCAGTGTTGAGGGGGCGAGCTATGGCTACACCTTC.

The chain uses TRBV7-8 and TRBJ1-2, with TRBD1 identical over 11 bases. The length of the CDR3 is 17 residues. Unmatched junction bases numbered 13, after V lost 2 bases and J lost 8 bases. Germline lookup yields CDR1 SGHVS and CDR2 FQNEAQ. The CDR3, as DNA: TGTGCCAGCAGCTTAAGGACAGGGGGCTGGGATCGCGTCGGCTACACCTTC. It codes for CASSLRTGGWDRVGYTF.

The chain recombines TRBV28 with TRBJ2-5; perhaps TRBD1 as D (7 bases). The CDR3 runs to 13 residues. Germline loops: CDR1 MDHEN, CDR2 SYDVKM. The germline V and J ends were trimmed by 10 bases and 1 base, with 13 bases remaining between them. The CDR3 DNA sequence: TGTGCCACTCGCGGGACAGCCCAAGAGACCCAGTACTTC. It codes for CATRGTAQETQYF. The complete variable domain, with remaining parts taken from reference TRBV28 and TRBJ2-5, reads DVKVTQSSRYLVKRTGEKVFLECVQDMDHENMFWYRQDPGLGLRLIYFSYDVKMKEKGDIPEGYSVSREKKERFSLILESASTNQTSMYLCATRGTAQETQYFGPGTRLLVL.

This clone was observed a single time. The V and J genes are TRBV19 and TRBJ2-7; D might be TRBD2 (6 bases). Trimming pared 2 bases from V and 2 bases from J, leaving 13 bases between. Looked up from germline, CDR1 is LNHDA and CDR2 is SQIVND (reference sequence). CDR3 length: 15 residues. The CDR3 sequence is CASSIKPSETYEQYF. The CDR3 DNA reads TGTGCCAGTAGTATAAAGCCTAGCGAGACCTACGAGCAGTACTTC. Looking up the rest from reference TRBV19 and TRBJ2-7 gives the full variable domain: DGGITQSPKYLFRKEGQNVTLSCEQNLNHDAMYWYRQDPGQGLRLIYYSQIVNDFQKGDIAEGYSVSREKKESFPLTVTSAQKNPTAFYLCASSIKPSETYEQYFGPGTRLTVT.